Below are 8 T cell receptor beta chains sequenced from a single sample in a study of blood T cells in healthy people across ages. Combining a sample-barcoded 5' primer with a J-beta primer mix, a second PCR ran for 7 to 11 cycles. TCRdb ran MiXCR on the 5' RACE reads and lists one entry per CDR3 protein. This table has about 1.4 million distinct CDR3 sequences, approximately 60% appearing once. Sequencing used blood. The receptor source for this set is a man aged 18-30 years in good health.

The chain is built from TRBV20-1 and TRBJ2-7; D not certain. The CDR3 is 14 residues long. In germline, CDR1 is DFQATT, CDR2 SNEGSKA (reference sequence). V lost 1 base and J 0 bases, leaving 10 bases between the germline ends. This CDR3 is CSARVESSSYEQYF. In DNA form, the CDR3 reads TGCAGTGCTAGAGTCGAGTCGAGCTCCTACGAGCAGTACTTC.

This clonotype was observed a handful of times. J is TRBJ2-7 and V is TRBV10-3; D remains unclear. V gave up 5 bases and J gave up 0 bases, with 14 bases separating them. Germline-derived CDR1 and CDR2 are ENHRY and SYGVKD. CDR3 size: 15 residues. The CDR3 nucleotides read TGTGCCATCAGTACACAATCACGCGGCTCCTACGAGCAGTACTTC. Protein sequence: CAISTQSRGSYEQYF.

This clonotype has only one observation. The V and J genes are TRBV4-3 and TRBJ2-5, with D perhaps matching TRBD2 (6 bases). CDR1 is LGHNA, CDR2 YSLEER, per germline. This CDR3 is built from 15 residues. The V and J ends lost 4 bases and 2 bases respectively, with 14 bases between them. The CDR3 sequence is CASSRLTGGQETQYF. The CDR3 nucleotides read TGCGCCAGCAGCCGACTAACCGGGGGACAAGAGACCCAGTACTTC.

The chain recombines TRBV4-1 with TRBJ1-1; D gene unclear. Germline values: CDR1 MGHRA, CDR2 YSYEKL. This CDR3 region has 14 residues. The V end lost 2 bases, the J end lost 5 bases, and 12 bases lay between the germline ends. The CDR3 DNA follows: TGCGCCAGCAGCCAACCAACAGAGGAAACTGAAGCTTTCTTT. This sequence encodes CASSQPTEETEAFF.

J is TRBJ2-1 and V is TRBV2; D uncertain. In germline, CDR1 is SNHLY, CDR2 FYNNEI. The CDR3 extends over 13 amino acids. V was cut by 4 bases and J by 7 bases, with 11 bases left in between. For the CDR3, the DNA is TGTGCCAGCAGTGGAGAAGGGCGGAATGAGCAGTTCTTC. Translated, it gives CASSGEGRNEQFF. The variable domain in full, completed from reference TRBV2 and TRBJ2-1, reads EPEVTQTPSHQVTQMGQEVILRCVPISNHLYFYWYRQILGQKVEFLVSFYNNEISEKSEIFDDQFSVERPDGSNFTLKIRSTKLEDSAMYFCASSGEGRNEQFFGPGTRLTVL.

The gene calls are TRBV14 and TRBJ1-1; possibly TRBD1 for D (6 bases). The CDR3 consists of 15 residues. Germline lookup yields CDR1 SGHDN and CDR2 FVKESK. V lost 5 bases and J lost 4, with 17 bases in between. The CDR3 here is CASSIRTGLGTEAFF. The CDR3 region has the DNA TGTGCCAGCAGCATAAGAACAGGGTTGGGCACTGAAGCTTTCTTT.

V usage is TRBV12-3 or TRBV12-4 and J usage is TRBJ1-2, with D unclear. The CDR3 is made up of 13 amino acids. Trimming left V 7 bases short and J 6 bases short, with 15 bases between. CDR3 nucleotide sequence: TGTGCCAGCACCACACTCGTGGAGAATGGCTACACCTTC. Amino acid sequence: CASTTLVENGYTF.

This clonotype was seen just once. V usage is TRBV19 and J usage is TRBJ2-1; 8 bases align to TRBD2. Per the germline V gene, CDR1 is LNHDA and CDR2 is SQIVND (reference sequence). The CDR3 has 14 residues. The junction had 7 bases not matched to a gene; V was cut back by 7 bases and J by 5 bases. The CDR3 DNA follows: TGTGCCAGTACTGGACTAGCTATAAACAATGAGCAGTTCTTC. Its translation: CASTGLAINNEQFF.